The sequence of this TCR beta chain was determined in a study of CD8 T cells in Susac syndrome. Germline CDR1 is LNHDA and CDR2 is SQIVND (reference sequence). This CDR3 region has 14 residues. V lost 5 bases and J lost 8, with 19 bases in between. When the RNA was reverse transcribed, random hexamers were used with an input of about 0.5 to 1 ug. Amplification of TCR beta CDR3 was carried out by immunoSEQ multiplex PCR, which covered 54 Vbeta and 13 Jbeta segments. TCRdb called the immunoSEQ multiplex PCR reads again in MiXCR, with one record for every CDR3 protein. The sample consists of approximately 300,000 distinct CDR3 sequences, 85% of them appearing once.

The rearrangement uses TRBV19 and TRBJ2-7; D is perhaps TRBD2 (5 bases). The sequenced sample was CD8+ T cells from PBMCs. This TCR was sampled from a human donor with multiple sclerosis. This CDR3 reads CASSEPWESPKQYF. CDR3 sequence (DNA): TGTGCCAGTAGTGAACCTTGGGAGTCACCCAAGCAGTACTTC.